These 5 T cell receptor beta chains originate from one sample sequenced in a study of blood T cell repertoires in COVID-19. The assay was immunoSEQ multiplex PCR, and TCRdb's table has in-frame clones only and misses some. The top ten clones hold 1.5% to 2% of a sample with 280,000 or so clones, 90% of them seen once. Specimen: PBMCs or T cells enriched from blood (not recorded which). These receptors came from a young woman with acute COVID-19.

J is TRBJ1-2 and V is TRBV7-9; 8 bases fit TRBD1. V was clipped by 4 bases and J by 2 bases; unmatched bases: 6. The V gene's germline CDR1 is SEHNR and CDR2 FQNEAQ (reference sequence). CDR3 length: 15 amino acids. CDR3 in DNA: TGTGCCAGCAGCTACACCCGACAGGGGAACTATGGCTACACCTTC. It is translated as CASSYTRQGNYGYTF. Full variable domain (outside the CDR3, taken from reference TRBV7-9 and TRBJ1-2): DTGVSQNPRHKITKRGQNVTFRCDPISEHNRLYWYRQTLGQGPEFLTYFQNEAQLEKSRLLSDRFSAERPKGSFSTLEIQRTEQGDSAMYLCASSYTRQGNYGYTFGSGTRLTVV.

The V call is TRBV10-2, the J call TRBJ2-7; D is undetermined. This CDR3 has 13 residues. In germline, CDR1 is WSHSY, CDR2 SAAADI. V was trimmed by 5 bases and J by 4 bases, leaving 12 bases between them. CDR3 DNA: TGCGCCAGCAGTTCTTTAGTTGGTTACGAGCAGTACTTC. This translates into CASSSLVGYEQYF.

The chain carries TRBV19 and TRBJ2-1, with D tentatively TRBD2 (5 bases). Germline V CDR1 and CDR2: LNHDA, SQIVND (reference sequence). Trimming cost V 2 bases and J 3 bases, with 11 bases left between them. The CDR3 consists of 15 residues. The DNA for the CDR3 is TGTGCCAGTAGTATATCAGCGGTGGGCTACAATGAGCAGTTCTTC. It codes for CASSISAVGYNEQFF. Full variable domain (rest looked up from reference TRBV19 and TRBJ2-1): DGGITQSPKYLFRKEGQNVTLSCEQNLNHDAMYWYRQDPGQGLRLIYYSQIVNDFQKGDIAEGYSVSREKKESFPLTVTSAQKNPTAFYLCASSISAVGYNEQFFGPGTRLTVL.

The CDR3 bases are TGTGCCAGCTCACCATGGGGCCGCAATCAGCCCCAGCATTTT. It specifies CASSPWGRNQPQHF. This sequence joins TRBV18 and TRBJ1-5; tentative D call: TRBD1 (5 bases). This CDR3 region has 14 residues. Germline CDR1 KGHSH, CDR2 LQKENI. V was clipped by 2 bases and J by 2 bases, with 7 bases between them.

V and J are TRBV18 and TRBJ1-2, with D possibly matching TRBD1 (6 bases). Germline-derived CDR1 and CDR2 are KGHSH and LQKENI. V gave up 4 bases and J gave up 0 bases, with 12 bases separating them. The CDR3 consists of 15 residues. The CDR3 region has the DNA TGTGCCAGCTCACTTATCGGGACAACTAACTATGGCTACACCTTC. Amino acids: CASSLIGTTNYGYTF.